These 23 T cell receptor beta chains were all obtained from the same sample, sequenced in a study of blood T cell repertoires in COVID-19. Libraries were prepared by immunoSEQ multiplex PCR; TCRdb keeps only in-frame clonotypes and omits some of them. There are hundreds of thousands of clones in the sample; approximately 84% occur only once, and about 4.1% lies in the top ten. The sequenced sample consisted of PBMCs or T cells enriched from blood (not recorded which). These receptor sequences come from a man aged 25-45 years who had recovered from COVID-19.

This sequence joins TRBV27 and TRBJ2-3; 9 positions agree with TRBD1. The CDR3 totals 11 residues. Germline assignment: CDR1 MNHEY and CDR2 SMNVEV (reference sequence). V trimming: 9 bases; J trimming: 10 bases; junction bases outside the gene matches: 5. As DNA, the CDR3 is TGTGCCAGTCGGGACAGGGTTGCGCAGTATTTT. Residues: CASRDRVAQYF.

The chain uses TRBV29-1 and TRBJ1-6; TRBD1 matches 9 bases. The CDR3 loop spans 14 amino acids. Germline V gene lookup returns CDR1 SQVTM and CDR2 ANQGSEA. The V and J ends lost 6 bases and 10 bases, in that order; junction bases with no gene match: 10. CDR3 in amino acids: CSVRPGQGDSPLHF. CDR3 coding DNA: TGCAGCGTGAGGCCGGGACAGGGAGACTCACCCCTCCACTTT. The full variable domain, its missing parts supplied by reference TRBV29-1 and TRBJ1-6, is SAVISQKPSRDICQRGTSLTIQCQVDSQVTMMFWYRQQPGQSLTLIATANQGSEATYESGFVIDKFPISRPNLTFSTLTVSNMSPEDSSIYLCSVRPGQGDSPLHFGNGTRLTVT.

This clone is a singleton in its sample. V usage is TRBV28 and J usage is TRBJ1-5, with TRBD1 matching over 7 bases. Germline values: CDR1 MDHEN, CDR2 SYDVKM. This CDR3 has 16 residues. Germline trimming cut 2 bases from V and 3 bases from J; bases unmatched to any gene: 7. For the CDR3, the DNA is TGTGCCAGCAGTTTAGCAGACAGGGCCTTCAATCAGCCCCAGCATTTT. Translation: CASSLADRAFNQPQHF.

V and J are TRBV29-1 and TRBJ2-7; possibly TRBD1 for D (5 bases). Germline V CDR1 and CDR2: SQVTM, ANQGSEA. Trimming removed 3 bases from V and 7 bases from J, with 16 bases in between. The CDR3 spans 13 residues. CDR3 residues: CSVDAVGASEQYF. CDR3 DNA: TGCAGCGTTGATGCCGTAGGGGCGTCAGAGCAGTACTTC.

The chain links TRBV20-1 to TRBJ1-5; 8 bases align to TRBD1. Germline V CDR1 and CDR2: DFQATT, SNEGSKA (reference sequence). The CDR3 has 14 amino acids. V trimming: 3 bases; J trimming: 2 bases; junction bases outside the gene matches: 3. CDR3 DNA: TGCAGTGCTAGTGCGGGACAGGGCAATCAGCCCCAGCATTTT. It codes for CSASAGQGNQPQHF.

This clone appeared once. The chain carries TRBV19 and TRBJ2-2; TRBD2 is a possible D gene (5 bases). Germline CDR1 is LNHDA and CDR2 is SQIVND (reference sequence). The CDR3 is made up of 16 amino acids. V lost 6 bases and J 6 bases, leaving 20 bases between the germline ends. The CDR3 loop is CASSPPDWNWAGELFF. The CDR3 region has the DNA TGTGCCAGTAGCCCCCCGGACTGGAATTGGGCCGGGGAGCTGTTTTTT.

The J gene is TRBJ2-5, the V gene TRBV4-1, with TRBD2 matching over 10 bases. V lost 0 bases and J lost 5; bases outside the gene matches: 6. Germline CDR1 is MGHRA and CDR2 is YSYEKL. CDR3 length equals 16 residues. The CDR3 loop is CASSQDQRGGLETQYF. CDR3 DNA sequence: TGCGCCAGCAGCCAAGATCAGCGGGGGGGCTTGGAGACCCAGTACTTC.

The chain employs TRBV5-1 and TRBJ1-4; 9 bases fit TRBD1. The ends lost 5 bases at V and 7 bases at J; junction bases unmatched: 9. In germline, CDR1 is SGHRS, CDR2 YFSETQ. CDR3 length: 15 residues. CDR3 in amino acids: CASSSSGQGTEKLFF. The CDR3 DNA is TGCGCCAGCAGTTCCTCGGGACAGGGAACTGAAAAACTGTTTTTT.

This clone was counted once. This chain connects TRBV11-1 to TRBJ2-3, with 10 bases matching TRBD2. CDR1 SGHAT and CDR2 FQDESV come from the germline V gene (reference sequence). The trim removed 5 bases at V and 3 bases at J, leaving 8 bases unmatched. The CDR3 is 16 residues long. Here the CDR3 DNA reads TGTGCCAGCAGCCCAAACCTAGCGGGGGTTACAGATACGCAGTATTTT. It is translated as CASSPNLAGVTDTQYF.

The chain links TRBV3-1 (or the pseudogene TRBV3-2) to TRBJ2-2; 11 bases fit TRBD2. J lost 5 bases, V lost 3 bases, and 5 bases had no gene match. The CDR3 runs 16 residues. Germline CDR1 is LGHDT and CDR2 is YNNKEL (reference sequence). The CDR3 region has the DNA TGTGCCAGCAGCCAGACTAGCGGGGCGTGGACCGGGGAGCTGTTTTTT. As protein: CASSQTSGAWTGELFF.

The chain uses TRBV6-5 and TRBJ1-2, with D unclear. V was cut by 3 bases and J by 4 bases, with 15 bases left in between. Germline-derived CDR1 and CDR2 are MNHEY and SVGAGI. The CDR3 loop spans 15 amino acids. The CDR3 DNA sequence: TGTGCCAGCAGTTATAGGAGGCAGAAATCCTATGGCTACACCTTC. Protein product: CASSYRRQKSYGYTF.

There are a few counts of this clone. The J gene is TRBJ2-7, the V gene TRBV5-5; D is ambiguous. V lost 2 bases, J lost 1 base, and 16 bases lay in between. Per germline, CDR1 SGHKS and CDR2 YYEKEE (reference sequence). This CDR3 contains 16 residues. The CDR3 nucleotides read TGTGCCAGCAGCTTACGGTTTCAGGCGAAGTCCTACGAGCAGTACTTC. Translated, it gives CASSLRFQAKSYEQYF.

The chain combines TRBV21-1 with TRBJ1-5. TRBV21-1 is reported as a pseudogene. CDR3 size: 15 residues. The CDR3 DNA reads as TGTGCCAGCAGCAGAAGACGGGATAGCAATCAGCCCCAGCATTTT. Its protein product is CASSRRRDSNQPQHF.

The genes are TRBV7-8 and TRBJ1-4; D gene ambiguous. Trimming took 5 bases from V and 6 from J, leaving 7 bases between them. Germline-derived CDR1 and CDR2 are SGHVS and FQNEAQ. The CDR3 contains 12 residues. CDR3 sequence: CASSHIHEKLFF. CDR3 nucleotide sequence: TGTGCCAGCAGCCATATTCATGAAAAACTGTTTTTT.

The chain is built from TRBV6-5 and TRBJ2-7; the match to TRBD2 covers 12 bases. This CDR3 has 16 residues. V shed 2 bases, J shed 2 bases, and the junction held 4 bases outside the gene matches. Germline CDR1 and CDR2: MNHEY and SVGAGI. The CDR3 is CASSYLAGGRPYEQYF. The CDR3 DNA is TGTGCCAGCAGTTACCTAGCGGGAGGGCGGCCCTACGAGCAGTACTTC.

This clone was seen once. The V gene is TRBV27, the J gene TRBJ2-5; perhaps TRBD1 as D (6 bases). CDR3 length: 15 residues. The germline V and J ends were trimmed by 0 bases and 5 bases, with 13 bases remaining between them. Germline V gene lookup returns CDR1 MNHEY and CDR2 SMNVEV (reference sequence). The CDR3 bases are TGTGCCAGCAGTTTATCGGGGGCGGATCTGGAGACCCAGTACTTC. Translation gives CASSLSGADLETQYF.

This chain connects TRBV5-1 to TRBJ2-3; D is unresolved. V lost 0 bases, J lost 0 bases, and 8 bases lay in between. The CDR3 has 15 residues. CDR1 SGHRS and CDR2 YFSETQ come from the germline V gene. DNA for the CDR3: TGCGCCAGCAGCTTGGATCCGTTCAGCACAGATACGCAGTATTTT. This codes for CASSLDPFSTDTQYF.

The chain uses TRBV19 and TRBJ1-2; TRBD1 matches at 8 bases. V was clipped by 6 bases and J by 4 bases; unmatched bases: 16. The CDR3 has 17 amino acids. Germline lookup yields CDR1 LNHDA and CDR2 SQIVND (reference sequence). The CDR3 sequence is CASRRTPTGGGPYGYTF. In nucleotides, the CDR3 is TGTGCCAGTAGGAGAACCCCTACAGGGGGAGGTCCCTATGGCTACACCTTC.

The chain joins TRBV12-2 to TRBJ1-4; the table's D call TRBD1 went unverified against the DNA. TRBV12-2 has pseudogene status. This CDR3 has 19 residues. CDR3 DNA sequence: TGTGCAAGTCGCCCGAGCCCCCCGGGACAGGGGGATTCATGTGAAAAACTGTTTTTT. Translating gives CASRPSPPGQGDSCEKLFF.

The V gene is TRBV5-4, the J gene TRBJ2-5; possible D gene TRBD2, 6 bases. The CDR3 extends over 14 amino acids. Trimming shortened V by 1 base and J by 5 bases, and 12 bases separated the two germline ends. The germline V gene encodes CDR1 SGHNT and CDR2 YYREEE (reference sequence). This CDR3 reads CASSLRGFTETQYF. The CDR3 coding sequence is TGTGCCAGCAGCTTGCGGGGGTTCACGGAGACCCAGTACTTC.

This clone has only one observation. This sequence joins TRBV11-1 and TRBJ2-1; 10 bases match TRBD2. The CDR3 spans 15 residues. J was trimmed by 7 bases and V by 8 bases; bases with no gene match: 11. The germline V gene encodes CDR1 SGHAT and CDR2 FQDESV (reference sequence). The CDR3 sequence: CASSVSGTSANEQFF. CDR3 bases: TGTGCCAGCTCAGTATCCGGGACTAGCGCAAATGAGCAGTTCTTC.

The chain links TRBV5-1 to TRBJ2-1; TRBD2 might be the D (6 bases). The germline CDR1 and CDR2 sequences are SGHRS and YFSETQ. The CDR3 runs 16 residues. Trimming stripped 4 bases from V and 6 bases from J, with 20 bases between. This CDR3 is CASSPMAFAGGNEQFF. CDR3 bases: TGCGCCAGCAGCCCCATGGCTTTTGCCGGGGGCAATGAGCAGTTCTTC. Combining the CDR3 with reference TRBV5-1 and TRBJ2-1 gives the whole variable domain KAGVTQTPRYLIKTRGQQVTLSCSPISGHRSVSWYQQTPGQGLQFLFEYFSETQRNKGNFPGRFSGRQFSNSRSEMNVSTLELGDSALYLCASSPMAFAGGNEQFFGPGTRLTVL.

The CDR3 coding sequence is TGTGCCAGCAGTTCGGCGGGGGGCGCGGTCCAGCCCCAGCATTTT. Translation: CASSSAGGAVQPQHF. This sequence joins TRBV6-5 and TRBJ1-5, with D perhaps TRBD1 (6 bases). The CDR3 consists of 15 residues. The germline V and J ends were trimmed by 4 bases and 7 bases, with 17 bases remaining between them. Germline-derived CDR1 and CDR2 are MNHEY and SVGAGI.